This T cell receptor (beta chain) originates from a study of shared clonotypes between healthy human individuals. Points from the study as a whole: Sampling was confined to blood; repertoires within tissues likely differ.

Details on this clone: Its antigen is undetermined.

The CDR3 spans 13 residues. V lost 4 bases to trimming and J lost 0 bases, with 6 bases between them. The germline CDR1 and CDR2 sequences are MGHDK and SYGVNS. The repertoire was sequenced with immunoSEQ multiplex PCR; TCRdb's copy has only in-frame clones and lacks some. Of a few million clones listed, 85% to 95% were seen once; the top ten hold about 0.39%. The sequenced material came from naive CD4+ T cells from PBMCs. Sample subset: CD45RA+ positively selected. The chain combines TRBV25-1 with TRBJ2-5, with unresolved D. The sequence was collected from a man between 18 and 35 years old in good health. Some clones in this sample may be carry-over from other donors' samples. The CDR3 reads CASSGDNQETQYF. The CDR3 DNA is TGTGCCAGCAGTGGAGACAACCAAGAGACCCAGTACTTC.